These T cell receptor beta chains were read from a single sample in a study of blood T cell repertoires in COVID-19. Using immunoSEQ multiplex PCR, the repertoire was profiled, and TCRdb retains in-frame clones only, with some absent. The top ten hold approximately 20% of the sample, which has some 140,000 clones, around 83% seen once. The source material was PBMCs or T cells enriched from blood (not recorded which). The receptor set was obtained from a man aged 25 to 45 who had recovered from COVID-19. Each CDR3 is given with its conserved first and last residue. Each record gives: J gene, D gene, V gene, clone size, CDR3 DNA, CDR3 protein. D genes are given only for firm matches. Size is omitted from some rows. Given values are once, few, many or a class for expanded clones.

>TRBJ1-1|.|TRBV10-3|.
TGTGCCATCAGTGGGGGTCGGAGGGACACTGAAGCTTTCTTT
CAISGGRRDTEAFF
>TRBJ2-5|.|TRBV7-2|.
TGTGCCAGCAGTCAGGGTTGGCTCGCTGGAGAGACCCAGTACTTC
CASSQGWLAGETQYF
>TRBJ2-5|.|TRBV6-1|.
TGTGCCAGCAGTGAAACTTTTGGAGCCTCGGAGACCCAGTACTTC
CASSETFGASETQYF
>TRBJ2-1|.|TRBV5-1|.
TGCGCCAGCAGCTTGGGGTTTGGAGGGGTCGTGGATGAGCAGTTCTTC
CASSLGFGGVVDEQFF
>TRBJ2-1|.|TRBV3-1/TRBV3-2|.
TGTGCCAGCAGCCACCACACGATGATGAACAATGAGCAGTTCTTC
CASSHHTMMNNEQFF
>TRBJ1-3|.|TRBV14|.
TGTGCCAGCAGCCCTAGTACTATTAGGAACACCATATATTTT
CASSPSTIRNTIYF
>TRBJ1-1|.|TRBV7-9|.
TGTGCCAGCAGCTTAGAGGGAGGGAGGAACACTGAAGCTTTCTTT
CASSLEGGRNTEAFF
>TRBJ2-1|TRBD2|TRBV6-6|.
TGTGCCAGCAGTAGCGGACTAGCGGGTGGCAATGAGCAGTTCTTC
CASSSGLAGGNEQFF
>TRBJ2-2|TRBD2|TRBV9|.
TGTGCCAGCAGCGTAGAACTAGCGGTGGGGAACACCGGGGAGCTGTTTTTT
CASSVELAVGNTGELFF
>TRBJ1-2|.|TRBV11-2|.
TGTGCCAGCAGCGCGCCCCAGGGTGCCTATGGCTACACCTTC
CASSAPQGAYGYTF
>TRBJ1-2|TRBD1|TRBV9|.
TGTGCCAGCAGCAGTTATCGGACAGGGAGCTATGGCTACACCTTC
CASSSYRTGSYGYTF
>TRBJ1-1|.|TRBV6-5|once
TGTGCCAGCAGTTACTCGTCCCGGGACACTGAAGCTTTCTTT
CASSYSSRDTEAFF
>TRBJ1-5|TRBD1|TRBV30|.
TGTGCCTGGAGTCGACAGGGGGTCGAAAGGCCCCAGCATTTT
CAWSRQGVERPQHF
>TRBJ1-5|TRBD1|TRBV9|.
TGTGCCAGTGGACAGGGAAAAGGCAATCAGCCCCAGCATTTT
CASGQGKGNQPQHF
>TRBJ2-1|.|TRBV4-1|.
TGCGCCAGCAGCCAAGGGGCGGGGCACAATGAGCAGTTCTTC
CASSQGAGHNEQFF
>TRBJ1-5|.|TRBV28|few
TGTGCCAGCAGGAGTACCAATCAGCCCCAGCATTTT
CASRSTNQPQHF
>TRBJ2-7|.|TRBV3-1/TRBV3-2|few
TGTGCCAGCAGCCACAGTACTAGAGCCCACGAGCAGTACTTC
CASSHSTRAHEQYF
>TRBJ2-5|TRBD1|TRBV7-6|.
TGTGCCAGCAGCTTAGCTCCGAGCGGGACAGGGGAGACCCAGTACTTC
CASSLAPSGTGETQYF
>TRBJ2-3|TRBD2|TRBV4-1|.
TGCGCCAGCAGCCAAGAAAGGGCTAGCGGGGTTTCAGATACGCAGTATTTT
CASSQERASGVSDTQYF
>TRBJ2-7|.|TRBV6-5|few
TGTGCCAGCAGTTGGATGTCGGTGGGGCAAAACTACGAGCAGTACTTC
CASSWMSVGQNYEQYF
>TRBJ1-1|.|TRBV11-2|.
TGTGCCAGCAGCTTGGCAGGGGCCCGCCTCGCTGAAGCTTTCTTT
CASSLAGARLAEAFF
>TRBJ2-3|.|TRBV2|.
TGTGCCAGCAGTGCGTCTAGCGTTTATTTCGATACGCAGTATTTT
CASSASSVYFDTQYF
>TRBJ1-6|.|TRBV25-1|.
TGTGCCAGCAGTGTAGCCCCTTCAGGGTCACCCCTCCACTTT
CASSVAPSGSPLHF
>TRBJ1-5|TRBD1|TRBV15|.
TGTGCCACCAGCCTAGAGGGGGCTAACAATCAGCCCCAGCATTTT
CATSLEGANNQPQHF
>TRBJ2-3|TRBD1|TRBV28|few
TGTGCCAGCAGTTTGGGGACAGGCCCTAGCACAGATACGCAGTATTTT
CASSLGTGPSTDTQYF
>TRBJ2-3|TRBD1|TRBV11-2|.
TGTGCCAGCAGCTCAAGACAGGGGGCTCTTACAGATACGCAGTATTTT
CASSSRQGALTDTQYF
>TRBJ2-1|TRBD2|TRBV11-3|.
TGTGCCAGCAGCTCACTAGCGGGGGGGCCCCATGAGCAGTTCTTC
CASSSLAGGPHEQFF
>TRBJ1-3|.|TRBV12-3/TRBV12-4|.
TGTGCCAGCAGCCAATCAGGAAACACCATATATTTT
CASSQSGNTIYF
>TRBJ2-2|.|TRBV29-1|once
TGCAGCGTTGTGGGGCAGAACACCGGGGAGCTGTTTTTT
CSVVGQNTGELFF
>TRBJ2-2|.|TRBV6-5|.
TGTGCCAGCTCCTTTTTTGTCACCGGGGAGCTGTTTTTT
CASSFFVTGELFF
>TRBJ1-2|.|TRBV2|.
TGTGCCAGCAGTACCCGACAGGTAGCTAACTATGGCTACACCTTC
CASSTRQVANYGYTF
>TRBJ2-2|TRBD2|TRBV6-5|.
TGTGCCAGCAGTTACAACGACAGCCCTAGCGGCGGGGAGCTGTTTTTT
CASSYNDSPSGGELFF
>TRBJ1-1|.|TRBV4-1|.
TGCGCCAGCAGCCATGGGGGGTACACTGAAGCTTTCTTT
CASSHGGYTEAFF
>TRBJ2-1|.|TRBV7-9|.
TGTGCCAGCAGCTTAGTAGGCGTACCGGGAGTGAATTACAATGAGCAGTTCTTC
CASSLVGVPGVNYNEQFF
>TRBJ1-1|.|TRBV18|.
TGTGCCAGCTCACCGAGGACAGCGTCCACTGAAGCTTTCTTT
CASSPRTASTEAFF
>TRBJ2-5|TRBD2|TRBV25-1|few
TGTGCCAGCAGTGAAATAGCGGGGATGCAAGAGACCCAGTACTTC
CASSEIAGMQETQYF
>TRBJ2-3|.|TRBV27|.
TGTGCCAGCCGAACCATTACTTCTAGCACAGATACGCAGTATTTT
CASRTITSSTDTQYF
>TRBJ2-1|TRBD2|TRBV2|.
TGTGCCAGCAGTCCCCTGAGCGGGAGCGATGAGCAGTTCTTC
CASSPLSGSDEQFF
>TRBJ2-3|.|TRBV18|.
TGTGCCAGCTCACCGGGGCCGGCGGGACTGGCACGTAATACGCAGTATTTT
CASSPGPAGLARNTQYF
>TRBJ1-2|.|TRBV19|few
TGTGCCAGTAGTATAGATACTTCCACAGCTGGCTACACCTTC
CASSIDTSTAGYTF
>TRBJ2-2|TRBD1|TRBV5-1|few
TGCGCCAGCAGCTCAGGACAGGGTGTCACCGGGGAGCTGTTTTTT
CASSSGQGVTGELFF
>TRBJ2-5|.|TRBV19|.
TGTGCCAGTAGTATAGGCATGAGACAGTACAACCAAGAGACCCAGTACTTC
CASSIGMRQYNQETQYF
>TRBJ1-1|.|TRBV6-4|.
TGTGCCAGCAGTGATGCGGACATCGGGAACACTGAAGCTTTCTTT
CASSDADIGNTEAFF
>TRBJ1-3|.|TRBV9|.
TGTGCCAGCAGCGTAGGCGATTACTCTGGAAACACCATATATTTT
CASSVGDYSGNTIYF
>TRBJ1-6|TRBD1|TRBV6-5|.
TGTGCCAGCAGTTACCGGACAGGGTTTGGTTCACCCCTCCACTTT
CASSYRTGFGSPLHF